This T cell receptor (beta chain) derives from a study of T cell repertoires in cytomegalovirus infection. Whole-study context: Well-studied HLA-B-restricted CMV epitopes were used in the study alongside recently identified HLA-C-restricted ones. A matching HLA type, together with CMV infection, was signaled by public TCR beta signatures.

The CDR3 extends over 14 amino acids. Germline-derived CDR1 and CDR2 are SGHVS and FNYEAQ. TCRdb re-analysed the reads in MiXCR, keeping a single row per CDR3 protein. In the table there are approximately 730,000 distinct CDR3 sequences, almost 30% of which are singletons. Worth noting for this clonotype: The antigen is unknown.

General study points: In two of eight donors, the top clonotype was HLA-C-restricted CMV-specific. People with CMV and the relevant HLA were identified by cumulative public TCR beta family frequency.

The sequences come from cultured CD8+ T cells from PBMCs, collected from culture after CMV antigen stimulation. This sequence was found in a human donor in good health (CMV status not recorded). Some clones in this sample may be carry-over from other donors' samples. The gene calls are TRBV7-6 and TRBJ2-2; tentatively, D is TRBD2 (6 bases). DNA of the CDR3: TGTGCTGGCAGCGGAGGGCACTCTAGCGGGGAGCTGTTTTTT. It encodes CAGSGGHSSGELFF.